This T cell receptor beta chain was documented in a study of blood T cell repertoires in COVID-19 (dated by TCRdb to 2020 to 2021). At the level of the whole study: Collaborator samples came from the United States, Italy and Spain and covered acute and convalescent phases of COVID-19. The samples were drawn from the first 160 participants of the ongoing ImmuneRACE study and from 950 to 1,500 subjects provided by 6 global collaborators. Subjects who had been exposed to COVID-19, were actively infected with it, or had recovered from it provided the deeply sampled blood TCRbeta repertoires that made up the dataset. The repertoires were made available in a free public database intended to serve as a resource for research on the immune response to SARS-CoV-2. Where available, HLA class I and class II types were obtained from metadata supplied by the sample provider rather than from assay-based typing. Sample metadata almost always included a de-identified subject ID, COVID-19 status, age in years and sex. The prospective study material was composed of cDNA or gDNA derived from T cells, B-cell-depleted T cells, or PBMCs.

TCRbeta CDR3 regions were amplified from genomic DNA using the immunoSEQ Assay, a bias-controlled multiplex PCR. Turning to the authors' computational methods: The number of nucleated cells in each sample was estimated from the amplification of reference gene primers within the assay. Sequence reads were collapsed and filtered to measure the absolute abundance of every unique TCRbeta CDR3 rearrangement. For each sample, productive Simpson clonality was calculated as the square root of Simpson's diversity index across productive rearrangements. The clones in this table, taken by TCRdb from immuneACCESS, are in-frame only. Not every clone is retained; where verified, under half of the shortfall comes from an unresolved V gene, and the cause of the rest is unknown. That table gives V, J and clone size, and the DNA gave D and trimming. The sample includes fewer than 100,000 clones, with 86% observed a single time. Together, the top ten hold roughly 18% of the sample.

V is reduced by 1 base and J by 6 bases, leaving a spacing of 7 bases between them. Taken from the germline V gene (reference sequence), the CDR1 and CDR2 loops are LGHDT and YNNKEL. The CDR3 runs 12 amino acids, cysteine and phenylalanine included. The read is trimmed to its CDR3 DNA, 36 bases read in frame from base 1. Whole blood was collected in K2EDTA tubes by collaborating institutions according to the institutions' own protocols. Collaborator samples were shipped for TCRbeta analysis as frozen whole blood, isolated PBMCs, or DNA extracted from either sample type. The full study reports these points: The amount of clinical and demographic metadata varied by source and participant and was provided uncurated.

As regards this clone: The specificity of this receptor is unknown. No much larger clone exists at a distance of one base, and base qualities are not known.

This sequence uses TRBV3-1 (or the pseudogene TRBV3-2) and TRBJ2-7; TRBD2 is perhaps the D gene, given 5 matching bases. Sequencing used peripheral blood. This TCR was sampled from an older man in a cohort sampled during active COVID-19. The bases read TGTGCCAGCAGCCAAGCTGGGAGCGAGCAGTACTTC. It is translated as CASSQAGSEQYF.